The text below deals with one T cell receptor (beta chain). As yet, its antigen is unknown. Germline CDR1 is SGDLS and CDR2 is YYNGEE. Trimming cost V 0 bases and J 6 bases, with 10 bases left between them. The CDR3 loop spans 14 amino acids. The sample is drawn from a study of blood T cells in healthy people across ages. Regarding the study as a whole: When set beside aged donors, long-lived donors presented more naive CD4+ cells and higher diversity.

PCR was performed a second time for roughly 7 to 12 cycles using a sample-barcoded 5' primer and a J-beta primer mix. Each cDNA was tagged by a template-switch adaptor containing 12 random nucleotides. One entry per CDR3 protein results from TCRdb running MiXCR on the 5' RACE reads. This table holds approximately 1,000,000 distinct CDR3 sequences, 35% to 40% found once. The source is a man aged 18 to 29 in good health. The sequenced material came from blood. The V gene is TRBV9, the J gene TRBJ1-5; the D is unclear. The CDR3 loop reads CASSVEGYGQPQHF. CDR3 sequence (DNA): TGTGCCAGCAGCGTAGAGGGCTATGGTCAGCCCCAGCATTTT.